A selection of T cell receptor beta chains follows, all from one sample in a study of CD8+ T cells in alopecia areata. Assay used: immunoSEQ multiplex PCR; TCRdb lists only in-frame clones, some missing. The repertoire has about 180,000 clones, 40% to 65% of them found once; the top ten carry about a tenth. This specimen consisted of CD8+ T cells sorted from blood, obtained around week 54, from a patient treated with tofacitinib. The source of these receptors is a human donor with alopecia areata. The CDR3 runs from the conserved cysteine through the conserved F or W. A D gene is named only where the DNA matches it firmly. Not every row has a clone size; where given, it reads once, few, many or a size class.

CDR3 protein	CDR3 DNA	V gene	clone size	D gene	J gene
CASSQDAGTRASYNEQFF	TGTGCCAGCAGCCAAGATGCCGGGACAAGGGCCTCCTACAATGAGCAGTTCTTC	TRBV4-2	-	-	TRBJ2-1
CASSLGGGPQHF	TGTGCCAGCAGCTTAGGCGGCGGCCCCCAGCATTTT	TRBV13	few	-	TRBJ1-5
CASSSEEEGNTGELFF	TGTGCCAGCAGTTCCGAGGAGGAGGGGAACACCGGGGAGCTGTTTTTT	TRBV6-5	-	-	TRBJ2-2
CASSLWMVQDNQPQHF	TGTGCCAGCAGCTTGTGGATGGTACAAGACAATCAGCCCCAGCATTTT	TRBV5-6	-	-	TRBJ1-5
CASSLTADGYSGYTF	TGTGCCAGCAGCTTAACGGCGGACGGCTATTCTGGCTACACCTTC	TRBV7-3	many	-	TRBJ1-2
CASSLEADGLFF	TGTGCCAGCAGCTTAGAAGCAGATGGGCTGTTTTTT	TRBV7-9	few	-	TRBJ2-2
CASSPQNPGGTTDTQYF	TGCGCCAGCAGCCCCCAGAATCCCGGGGGCACCACAGATACGCAGTATTTT	TRBV5-1	-	-	TRBJ2-3
CASSSGQGRYYGYTF	TGTGCCAGCAGTTCCGGACAGGGAAGGTACTATGGCTACACCTTC	TRBV27	-	TRBD1	TRBJ1-2
CASSQRIYEQYF	TGTGCCAGCAGCCAAAGGATCTACGAGCAGTACTTC	TRBV6-6	-	-	TRBJ2-7
CASRRQTNTGELFF	TGTGCCAGCAGAAGACAGACGAACACCGGGGAGCTGTTTTTT	TRBV6-4	once	-	TRBJ2-2
CASKPRRTGETQYF	TGCGCCAGCAAGCCGAGGAGGACGGGCGAGACCCAGTACTTC	TRBV5-1	-	-	TRBJ2-5
CASNKGLSYEQYF	TGTGCCAGCAACAAAGGACTTTCCTACGAGCAGTACTTC	TRBV7-9	-	-	TRBJ2-7
CASRNRISYEQYF	TGTGCCAGCAGAAACCGAATATCCTACGAGCAGTACTTC	TRBV6-5	-	-	TRBJ2-7
CALPQGPLTSTDTQYF	TGTGCCCTCCCACAGGGGCCCCTGACTAGCACAGATACGCAGTATTTT	TRBV7-9	-	TRBD1	TRBJ2-3
CASSFPERHEQYF	TGTGCCAGCAGCTTCCCGGAGAGGCACGAGCAGTACTTC	TRBV5-6	-	-	TRBJ2-7
CASTYLADSGELFF	TGCGCCAGCACATATTTAGCGGATTCCGGGGAGCTGTTTTTT	TRBV5-1	-	-	TRBJ2-2
CASSGMKGLDFREQYF	TGTGCCAGCAGTGGGATGAAGGGACTAGACTTCCGCGAGCAGTACTTC	TRBV2	-	TRBD2	TRBJ2-7
CASSMIYGGESSYEQYF	TGTGCCAGTAGTATGATTTATGGCGGGGAGAGCTCCTACGAGCAGTACTTC	TRBV19	many	-	TRBJ2-7
CASSVATQASTDTQYF	TGTGCCAGCAGCGTAGCTACACAGGCTAGCACAGATACGCAGTATTTT	TRBV9	-	-	TRBJ2-3
CASSQGDGELFF	TGTGCCAGCAGTCAGGGCGACGGGGAGCTGTTTTTT	TRBV6-5	-	-	TRBJ2-2
CAWRTQEFGGYTF	TGTGCCTGGAGAACCCAGGAGTTTGGTGGCTACACCTTC	TRBV30	once	-	TRBJ1-2
CASTPIGDGGYTF	TGTGCCAGCACCCCGATAGGGGACGGAGGCTACACCTTC	TRBV6-5	-	-	TRBJ1-2
CASSPPQGQGAFF	TGTGCCAGCTCACCACCGCAGGGGCAGGGAGCTTTCTTT	TRBV18	-	-	TRBJ1-1
CASSRLLTYYEQYF	TGTGCCAGCAGCCGACTCCTGACATACTACGAGCAGTACTTC	TRBV7-8	-	-	TRBJ2-7
CAISELNSGDTEAFF	TGTGCCATCAGTGAATTAAATTCTGGAGACACTGAAGCTTTCTTT	TRBV6-4	-	-	TRBJ1-1
CASSARQGANTGELFF	TGTGCCAGCAGCGCCCGACAGGGGGCGAACACCGGGGAGCTGTTTTTT	TRBV9	once	TRBD1	TRBJ2-2
CASSLDRNSAFF	TGTGCCAGCAGCTTGGACAGAAACAGCGCTTTCTTT	TRBV2	few	-	TRBJ1-1
CASRGRLANTEAFF	TGTGCCAGCAGGGGAAGGTTGGCTAACACTGAAGCTTTCTTT	TRBV6-1	-	-	TRBJ1-1
CASSFVRGSYNEQFF	TGTGCCAGCAGCTTTGTCAGGGGCTCCTACAATGAGCAGTTCTTC	TRBV7-3	-	-	TRBJ2-1
CASSFSGGTDTQYF	TGTGCCAGCAGTTTCTCTGGGGGCACAGATACGCAGTATTTT	TRBV27	-	-	TRBJ2-3
CASSLTESYEQYF	TGCGCCAGCAGCTTGACCGAATCCTACGAGCAGTACTTC	TRBV5-1	-	-	TRBJ2-7
CASSYSATAPQETQYF	TGTGCCAGCAGTTACTCGGCAACTGCGCCTCAAGAGACCCAGTACTTC	TRBV6-5	-	-	TRBJ2-5
CSVEMGQGAYGYTF	TGCAGCGTTGAAATGGGACAGGGGGCCTATGGCTACACCTTC	TRBV29-1	-	TRBD1	TRBJ1-2
CASTRDRGNTEAFF	TGTGCCAGCACTCGCGACAGGGGGAACACTGAAGCTTTCTTT	TRBV7-6	few	TRBD1	TRBJ1-1
CASSWDLNTEAFF	TGTGCCAGCAGCTGGGATCTGAACACTGAAGCTTTCTTT	TRBV7-3	-	-	TRBJ1-1
CASSLNRGPNQPQHF	TGCGCCAGCAGCCTCAACCGGGGGCCTAATCAGCCCCAGCATTTT	TRBV5-1	few	-	TRBJ1-5
CASSATSGGAETQYF	TGTGCCAGCAGTGCGACTAGCGGGGGGGCTGAGACCCAGTACTTC	TRBV6-6	-	TRBD2	TRBJ2-5
CASSLDPGTGTYEQYF	TGTGCCAGCAGCTTAGACCCCGGGACAGGGACCTACGAGCAGTACTTC	TRBV11-2	-	TRBD1	TRBJ2-7
CASSLGGANTEAFF	TGTGCCAGCAGCCTAGGAGGGGCGAACACTGAAGCTTTCTTT	TRBV7-9	-	-	TRBJ1-1
CASSSTLAGGPPDTQYF	TGCGCCAGCAGCTCGACCTTGGCGGGGGGGCCCCCAGATACGCAGTATTTT	TRBV5-1	few	TRBD2	TRBJ2-3
CASSLGGTGNGYTF	TGCGCCAGCAGCCTCGGTGGGACAGGGAATGGCTACACCTTC	TRBV4-1	-	TRBD1	TRBJ1-2
CASSLRDSYSYEQYF	TGCGCCAGCAGCCTCCGGGACAGCTACTCCTACGAGCAGTACTTC	TRBV4-1	-	TRBD1	TRBJ2-7
CASSQSQQGGNQPQHF	TGCGCCAGCAGTCAATCGCAGCAGGGCGGCAATCAGCCCCAGCATTTT	TRBV23-1	many	-	TRBJ1-5
CASSHRQGGYVETQYF	TGTGCCAGCAGCCACCGACAGGGAGGCTATGTAGAGACCCAGTACTTC	TRBV11-2	-	-	TRBJ2-5
CATEREGVEQFF	TGTGCCACAGAACGCGAGGGGGTCGAGCAGTTCTTC	TRBV5-4	-	-	TRBJ2-1